This T cell receptor (beta chain) was captured in a study of spatial heterogeneity in lung cancer. Turning to the study itself: Median follow-up for sequenced PBMC samples was roughly two years after resection, when such samples existed.

Time point here: blood at routine non-recurrence follow-up after resection. In this sample, this clonotype turned up a few times. Germline CDR1 and CDR2: SGHAT and FQNNGV. The CDR3 covers 12 residues. V was trimmed by 3 bases and J by 1 base, leaving 3 bases between them. Individually, TCR cDNA molecules were each labelled with a unique molecular identifier. TCRdb called the 5' RACE reads again in MiXCR, with one record for every CDR3 protein. Of 15,000 to 20,000 distinct CDR3 sequences in the sample, more than 8% were seen once. Source: PBMCs, taken at follow-up. This TCR was sampled from a female donor with early-stage non-small cell lung cancer. The genes are TRBV11-2 and TRBJ2-5, with D hard to call. The DNA for the CDR3 is TGTGCCAGCAGCTTTACCCAAGAGACCCAGTACTTC. Translated, it gives CASSFTQETQYF.